This T cell receptor beta chain was retrieved from a study of early T cells in non-severe SARS-CoV-2 infection. For the study at large: It was bulk RNA from unsorted whole blood that was sequenced, and the chains were unpaired.

The V end was cut by 4 bases, the J end by 2 bases, with 11 bases between. CDR1 and CDR2 (germline): SNHLY, FYNNEI. The CDR3 is 14 residues long. Unique molecular identifiers (one per individual cDNA molecule) were attached. TCRdb called the 5' RACE reads again in MiXCR, with one record for every CDR3 protein. The table lists some 64,000 distinct CDR3 sequences, about 9.1% of them singletons. The table lists this clonotype with a few counts. The source material was whole blood, sampled at baseline. The receptor was derived from an adult who was a healthcare worker with PCR-confirmed SARS-CoV-2 infection or an uninfected control (not recorded which). This chain links TRBV2 with TRBJ1-1, with D perhaps matching TRBD1 (5 bases). CDR3 protein: CASSAGLINTEAFF. The CDR3, as DNA: TGTGCCAGCAGTGCAGGGTTAATAAACACTGAAGCTTTCTTT.